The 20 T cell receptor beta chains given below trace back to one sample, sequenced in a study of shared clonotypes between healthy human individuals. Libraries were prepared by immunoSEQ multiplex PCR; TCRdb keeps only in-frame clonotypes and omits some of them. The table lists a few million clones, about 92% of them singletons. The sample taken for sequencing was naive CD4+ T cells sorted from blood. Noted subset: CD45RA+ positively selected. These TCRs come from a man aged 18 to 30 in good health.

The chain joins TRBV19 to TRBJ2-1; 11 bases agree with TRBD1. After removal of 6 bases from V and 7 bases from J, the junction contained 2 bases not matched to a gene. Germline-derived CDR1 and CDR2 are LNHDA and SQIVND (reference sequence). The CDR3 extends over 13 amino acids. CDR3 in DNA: TGTGCCAGTAGGGACAGGGGGCAGAATGAGCAGTTCTTC. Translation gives CASRDRGQNEQFF.

In nucleotides, the CDR3 is TGTGCCAGCCAGGACAGGGGTACCTACGAGCAGTACTTC. Translated, it gives CASQDRGTYEQYF. V gene TRBV6-1 combines with J gene TRBJ2-7; TRBD1 aligns across 9 bases. The CDR3 length is 13 residues. Germline CDR1 is MNHNS and CDR2 is SASEGT. The J segment lost 2 bases and the V segment lost 8 bases, leaving 4 bases of the junction unmatched.

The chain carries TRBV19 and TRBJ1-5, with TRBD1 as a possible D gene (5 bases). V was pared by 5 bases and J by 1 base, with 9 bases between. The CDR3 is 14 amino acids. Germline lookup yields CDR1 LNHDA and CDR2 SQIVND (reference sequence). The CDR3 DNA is TGTGCCAGTAGTTGGACAAGCAGCAATCAGCCCCAGCATTTT. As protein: CASSWTSSNQPQHF.

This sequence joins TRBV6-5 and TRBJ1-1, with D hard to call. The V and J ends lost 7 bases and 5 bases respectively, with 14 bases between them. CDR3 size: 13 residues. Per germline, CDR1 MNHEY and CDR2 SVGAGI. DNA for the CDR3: TGTGCCAGCAAAGACCGGGGATCAACTGAAGCTTTCTTT. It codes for CASKDRGSTEAFF.

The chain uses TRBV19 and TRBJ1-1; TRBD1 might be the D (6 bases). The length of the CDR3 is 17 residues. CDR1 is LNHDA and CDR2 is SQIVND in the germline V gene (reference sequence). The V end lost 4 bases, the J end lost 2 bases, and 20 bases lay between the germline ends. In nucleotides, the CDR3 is TGTGCCAGTAGTACCCTCCGGGACAAGATAGAAAACACTGAAGCTTTCTTT. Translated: CASSTLRDKIENTEAFF.

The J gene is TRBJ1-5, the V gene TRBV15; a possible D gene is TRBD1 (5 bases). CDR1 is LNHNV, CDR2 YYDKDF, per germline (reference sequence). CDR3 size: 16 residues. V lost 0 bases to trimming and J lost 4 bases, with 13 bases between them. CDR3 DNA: TGTGCCACCAGCAGAGATCGGGGGGGAAGTAATCAGCCCCAGCATTTT. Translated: CATSRDRGGSNQPQHF.

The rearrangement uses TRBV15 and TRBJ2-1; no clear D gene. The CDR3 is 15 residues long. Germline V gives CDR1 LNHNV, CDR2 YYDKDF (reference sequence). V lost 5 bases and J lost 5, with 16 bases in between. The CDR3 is CATSRSIALNNEQFF. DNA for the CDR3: TGTGCCACCAGCCGTAGCATTGCACTCAACAATGAGCAGTTCTTC.

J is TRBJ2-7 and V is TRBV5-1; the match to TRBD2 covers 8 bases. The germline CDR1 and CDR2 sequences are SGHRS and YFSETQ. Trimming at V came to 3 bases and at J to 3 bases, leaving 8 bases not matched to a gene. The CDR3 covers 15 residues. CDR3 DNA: TGCGCCAGCAGCTCGAGAGCGGGAGACAACTACGAGCAGTACTTC. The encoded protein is CASSSRAGDNYEQYF.

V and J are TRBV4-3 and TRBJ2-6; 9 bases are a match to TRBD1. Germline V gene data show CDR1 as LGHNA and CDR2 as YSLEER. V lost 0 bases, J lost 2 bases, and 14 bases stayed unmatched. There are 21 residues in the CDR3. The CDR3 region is CASSQDRPPDRGVPGANVLTF. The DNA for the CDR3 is TGCGCCAGCAGCCAAGATCGGCCCCCGGACAGGGGAGTTCCTGGGGCCAACGTCCTGACTTTC.

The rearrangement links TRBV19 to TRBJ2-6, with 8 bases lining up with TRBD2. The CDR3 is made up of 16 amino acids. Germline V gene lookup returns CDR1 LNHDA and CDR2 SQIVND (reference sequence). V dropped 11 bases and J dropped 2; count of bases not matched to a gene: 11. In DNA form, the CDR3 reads TGTGCCTCAGGCGATTTAGCGGGACCTGGGGCCAACGTCCTGACTTTC. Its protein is CASGDLAGPGANVLTF. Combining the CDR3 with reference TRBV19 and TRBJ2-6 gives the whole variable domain DGGITQSPKYLFRKEGQNVTLSCEQNLNHDAMYWYRQDPGQGLRLIYYSQIVNDFQKGDIAEGYSVSREKKESFPLTVTSAQKNPTAFYLCASGDLAGPGANVLTFGAGSRLTVL.

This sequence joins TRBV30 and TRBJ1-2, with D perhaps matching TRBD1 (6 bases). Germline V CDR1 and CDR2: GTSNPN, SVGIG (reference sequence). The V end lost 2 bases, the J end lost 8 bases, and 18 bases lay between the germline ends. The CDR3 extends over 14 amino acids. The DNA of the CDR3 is TGTGCCTGGAGTATAACCCACAGGGATGGGGGCTACACCTTC. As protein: CAWSITHRDGGYTF.

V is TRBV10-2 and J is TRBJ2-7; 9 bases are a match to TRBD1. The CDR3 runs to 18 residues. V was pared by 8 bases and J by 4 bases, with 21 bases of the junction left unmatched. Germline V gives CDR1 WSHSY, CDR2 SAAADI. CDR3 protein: CASSGPGQGSPTGYEQYF. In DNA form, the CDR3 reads TGCGCCAGCTCAGGTCCGGGACAGGGTTCCCCCACGGGTTACGAGCAGTACTTC.

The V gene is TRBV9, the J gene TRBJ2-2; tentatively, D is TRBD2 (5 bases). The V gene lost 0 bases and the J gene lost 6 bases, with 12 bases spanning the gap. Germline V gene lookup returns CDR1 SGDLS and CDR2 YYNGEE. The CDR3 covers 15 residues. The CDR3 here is CASSVVASLPGELFF. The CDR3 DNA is TGTGCCAGCAGCGTAGTGGCTAGCCTCCCCGGGGAGCTGTTTTTT.

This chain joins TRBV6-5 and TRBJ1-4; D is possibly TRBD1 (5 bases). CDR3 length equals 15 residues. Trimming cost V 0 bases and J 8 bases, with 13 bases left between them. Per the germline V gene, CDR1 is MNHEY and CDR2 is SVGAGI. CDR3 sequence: CASSYSRGWGEKLFF. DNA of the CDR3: TGTGCCAGCAGTTACTCGAGGGGTTGGGGAGAAAAACTGTTTTTT.

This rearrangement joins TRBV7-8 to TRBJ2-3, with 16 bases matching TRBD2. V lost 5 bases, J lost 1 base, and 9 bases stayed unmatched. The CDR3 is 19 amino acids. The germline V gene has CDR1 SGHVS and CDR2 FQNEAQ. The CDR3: CASSIGTSGRGLGTDTQYF. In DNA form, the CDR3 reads TGTGCCAGCAGCATCGGGACTAGCGGGAGGGGCCTCGGCACAGATACGCAGTATTTT.

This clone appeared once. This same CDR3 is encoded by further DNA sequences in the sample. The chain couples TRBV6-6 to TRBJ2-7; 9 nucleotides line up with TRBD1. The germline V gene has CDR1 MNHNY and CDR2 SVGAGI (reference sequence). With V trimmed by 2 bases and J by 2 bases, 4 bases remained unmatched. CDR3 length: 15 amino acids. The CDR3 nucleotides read TGTGCCAGCAGTTACGGGGGACAGGGTGCCTACGAGCAGTACTTC. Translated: CASSYGGQGAYEQYF.

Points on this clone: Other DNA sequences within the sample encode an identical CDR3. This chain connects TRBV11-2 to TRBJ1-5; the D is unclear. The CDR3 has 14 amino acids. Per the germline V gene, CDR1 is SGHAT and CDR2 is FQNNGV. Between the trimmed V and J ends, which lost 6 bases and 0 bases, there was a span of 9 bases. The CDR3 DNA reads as TGTGCCAGCAGTTTAACAGATAGCAATCAGCCCCAGCATTTT. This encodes CASSLTDSNQPQHF.

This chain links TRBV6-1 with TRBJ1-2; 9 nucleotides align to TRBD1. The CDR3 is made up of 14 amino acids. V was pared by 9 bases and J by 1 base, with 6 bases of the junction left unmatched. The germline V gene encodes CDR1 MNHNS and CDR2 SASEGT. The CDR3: CASAQGANNYGYTF. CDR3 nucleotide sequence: TGTGCCAGTGCACAGGGGGCAAATAACTATGGCTACACCTTC.

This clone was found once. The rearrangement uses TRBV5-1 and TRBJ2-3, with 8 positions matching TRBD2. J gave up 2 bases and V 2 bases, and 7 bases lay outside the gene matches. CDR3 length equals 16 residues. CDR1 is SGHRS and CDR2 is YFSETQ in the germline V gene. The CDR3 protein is CASSFLLAEVTDTQYF. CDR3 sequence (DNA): TGCGCCAGCAGCTTTTTACTAGCGGAGGTCACAGATACGCAGTATTTT.

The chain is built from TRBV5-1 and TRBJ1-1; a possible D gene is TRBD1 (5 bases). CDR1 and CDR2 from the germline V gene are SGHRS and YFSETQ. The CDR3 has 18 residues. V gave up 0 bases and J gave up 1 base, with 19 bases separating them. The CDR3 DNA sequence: TGCGCCAGCAGCTTGGTTATAACCGGTCCAGGGTCGAACACTGAAGCTTTCTTT. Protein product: CASSLVITGPGSNTEAFF. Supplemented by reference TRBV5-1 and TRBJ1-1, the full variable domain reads KAGVTQTPRYLIKTRGQQVTLSCSPISGHRSVSWYQQTPGQGLQFLFEYFSETQRNKGNFPGRFSGRQFSNSRSEMNVSTLELGDSALYLCASSLVITGPGSNTEAFFGQGTRLTVV.